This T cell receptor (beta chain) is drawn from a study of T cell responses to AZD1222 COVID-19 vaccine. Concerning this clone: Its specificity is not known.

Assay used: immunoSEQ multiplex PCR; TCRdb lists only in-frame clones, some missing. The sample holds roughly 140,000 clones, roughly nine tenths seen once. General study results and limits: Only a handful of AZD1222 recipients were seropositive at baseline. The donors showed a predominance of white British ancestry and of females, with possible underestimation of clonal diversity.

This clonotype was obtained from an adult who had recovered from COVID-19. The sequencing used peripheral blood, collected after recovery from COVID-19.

This CDR3 reads CASSLGRRIGQETQYF. CDR3 DNA: TGTGCCAGCAGCTTGGGCAGAAGGATAGGACAAGAGACCCAGTACTTC. The V and J genes are TRBV7-3 and TRBJ2-5; D unresolved. The CDR3 runs 16 residues. Trimming pared 3 bases from V and 2 bases from J, leaving 16 bases between. Germline values: CDR1 SGHTA, CDR2 FQGTGA. The full variable domain, in which reference TRBV7-3 and TRBJ2-5 provide the parts outside the CDR3, is GAGVSQTPSNKVTEKGKYVELRCDPISGHTALYWYRQSLGQGPEFLIYFQGTGAADDSGLPNDRFFAVRPEGSVSTLKIQRTERGDSAVYLCASSLGRRIGQETQYFGPGTRLLVL.